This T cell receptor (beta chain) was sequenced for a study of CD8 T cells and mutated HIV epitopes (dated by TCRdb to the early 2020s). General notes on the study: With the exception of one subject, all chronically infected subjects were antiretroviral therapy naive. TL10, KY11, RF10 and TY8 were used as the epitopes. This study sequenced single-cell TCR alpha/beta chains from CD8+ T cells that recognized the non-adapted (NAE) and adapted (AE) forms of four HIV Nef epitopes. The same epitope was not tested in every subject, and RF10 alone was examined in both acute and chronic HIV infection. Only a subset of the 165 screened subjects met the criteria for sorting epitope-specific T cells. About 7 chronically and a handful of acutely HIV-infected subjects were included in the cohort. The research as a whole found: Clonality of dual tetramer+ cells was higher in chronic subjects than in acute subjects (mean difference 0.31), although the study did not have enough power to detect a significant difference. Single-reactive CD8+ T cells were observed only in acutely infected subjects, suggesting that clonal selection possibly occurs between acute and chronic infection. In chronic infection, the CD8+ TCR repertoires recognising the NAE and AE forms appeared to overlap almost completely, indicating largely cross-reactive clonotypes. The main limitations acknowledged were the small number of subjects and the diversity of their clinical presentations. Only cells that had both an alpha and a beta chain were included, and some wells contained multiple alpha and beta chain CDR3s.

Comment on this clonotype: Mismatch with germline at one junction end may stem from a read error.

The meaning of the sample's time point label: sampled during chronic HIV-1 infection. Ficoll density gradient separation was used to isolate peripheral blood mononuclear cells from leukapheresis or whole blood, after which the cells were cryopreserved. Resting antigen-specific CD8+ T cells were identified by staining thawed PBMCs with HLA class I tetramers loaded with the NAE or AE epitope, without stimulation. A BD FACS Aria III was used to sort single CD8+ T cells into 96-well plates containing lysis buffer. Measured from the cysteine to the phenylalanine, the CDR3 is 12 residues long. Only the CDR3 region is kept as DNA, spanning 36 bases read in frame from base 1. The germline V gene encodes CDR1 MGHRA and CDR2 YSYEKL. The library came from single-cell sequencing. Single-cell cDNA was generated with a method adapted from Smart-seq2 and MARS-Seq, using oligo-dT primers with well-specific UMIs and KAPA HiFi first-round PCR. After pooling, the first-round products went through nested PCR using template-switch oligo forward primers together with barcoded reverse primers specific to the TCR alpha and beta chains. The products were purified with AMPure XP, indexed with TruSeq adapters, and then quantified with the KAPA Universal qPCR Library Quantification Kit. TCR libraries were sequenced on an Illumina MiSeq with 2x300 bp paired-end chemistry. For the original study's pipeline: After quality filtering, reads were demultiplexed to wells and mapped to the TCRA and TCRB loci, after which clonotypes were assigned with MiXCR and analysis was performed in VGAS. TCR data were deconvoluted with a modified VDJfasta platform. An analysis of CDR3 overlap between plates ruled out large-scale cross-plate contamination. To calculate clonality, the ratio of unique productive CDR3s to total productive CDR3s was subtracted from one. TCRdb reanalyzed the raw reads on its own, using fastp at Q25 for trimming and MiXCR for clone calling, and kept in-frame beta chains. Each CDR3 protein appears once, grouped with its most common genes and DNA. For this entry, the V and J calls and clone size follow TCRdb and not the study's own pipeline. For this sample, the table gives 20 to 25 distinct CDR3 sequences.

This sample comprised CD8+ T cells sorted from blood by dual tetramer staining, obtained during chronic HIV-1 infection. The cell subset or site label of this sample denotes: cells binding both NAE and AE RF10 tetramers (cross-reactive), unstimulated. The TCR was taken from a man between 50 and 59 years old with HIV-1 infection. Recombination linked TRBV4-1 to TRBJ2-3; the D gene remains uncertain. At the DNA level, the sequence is TGCGACAGCAACCAAGATGGTGATACGCGGTATTTT. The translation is CDSNQDGDTRYF.